The 6 T cell receptor beta chains reported below all come from one sample, sequenced in a study of blood T cell repertoires in COVID-19. Assay used: immunoSEQ multiplex PCR; TCRdb lists only in-frame clones, some missing. The sample has 300,000 to 350,000 clones; about 93% are singletons. The sequencing input was peripheral blood. These receptors came from a woman aged 25 to 39 with COVID-19, enrolled during active disease.

The chain employs TRBV9 and TRBJ2-1, with D possibly being TRBD2 (5 bases). CDR1 is SGDLS, CDR2 YYNGEE, per germline. CDR3 length: 13 amino acids. V lost 2 bases and J 6 bases, leaving 9 bases between the germline ends. The CDR3, as DNA: TGTGCCAGCAGCGTCCTACTAGGCAATGAGCAGTTCTTC. Encoded protein: CASSVLLGNEQFF.

The chain uses TRBV7-6 and TRBJ1-5, with 9 bases matching TRBD1. Germline V gene lookup returns CDR1 SGHVS and CDR2 FNYEAQ. V lost 4 bases and J lost 6; bases outside the gene matches: 4. CDR3 length equals 14 residues. The CDR3 coding sequence is TGTGCCAGCAGCTCCGGGACAGGGTTTCAGCCCCAGCATTTT. Encoded protein: CASSSGTGFQPQHF.

The V call is TRBV6-1, the J call TRBJ2-3; 8 bases map to TRBD2. The germline V gene encodes CDR1 MNHNS and CDR2 SASEGT. There are 15 residues in the CDR3. The V segment lost 3 bases and the J segment 4 bases; nucleotides outside the gene matches: 6. The CDR3 sequence is CASSDGTGGPDTQYF. The CDR3 coding sequence is TGTGCCAGCAGTGATGGGACGGGGGGGCCAGATACGCAGTATTTT.

The table lists this clone with a count of one. This chain uses TRBV5-1 with TRBJ2-1; 8 bases are shared with TRBD1. This CDR3 comprises 16 residues. CDR1 is SGHRS and CDR2 is YFSETQ in the germline V gene. V lost 0 bases and J lost 4; bases outside the gene matches: 6. The CDR3, as DNA: TGCGCCAGCAGCTTGGGGGACAGGAGTGCGTACAATGAGCAGTTCTTC. It translates to CASSLGDRSAYNEQFF.

This clone has just one count. The J gene is TRBJ2-7, the V gene TRBV10-2; D gene uncertain. V was clipped by 6 bases and J by 0 bases, with 6 bases between them. Germline-derived CDR1 and CDR2 are WSHSY and SAAADI. This CDR3 region has 12 residues. DNA for the CDR3: TGCGCCAGCAGACACACCTCCTACGAGCAGTACTTC. Translated, it gives CASRHTSYEQYF.

V is TRBV24-1 and J is TRBJ1-3; possibly TRBD1 for D (5 bases). Deletions cut 6 bases from V and 2 bases from J, with 10 bases between. The V gene's germline CDR1 is KGHDR and CDR2 SFDVKD. CDR3 size: 14 residues. CDR3 coding DNA: TGTGCCACCAGTCCTGCAGGGACTGGAAACACCATATATTTT. Encoded protein: CATSPAGTGNTIYF.